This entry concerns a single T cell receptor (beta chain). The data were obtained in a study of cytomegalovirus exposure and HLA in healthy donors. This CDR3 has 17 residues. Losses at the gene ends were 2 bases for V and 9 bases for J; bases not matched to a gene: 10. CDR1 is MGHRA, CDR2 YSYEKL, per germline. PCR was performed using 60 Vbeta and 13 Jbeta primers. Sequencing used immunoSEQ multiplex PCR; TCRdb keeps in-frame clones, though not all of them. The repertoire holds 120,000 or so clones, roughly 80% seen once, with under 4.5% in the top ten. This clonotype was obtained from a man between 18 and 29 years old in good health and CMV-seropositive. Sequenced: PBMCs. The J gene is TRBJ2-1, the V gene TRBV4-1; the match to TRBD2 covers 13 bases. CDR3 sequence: CASSQRWTSGSFSEQFF. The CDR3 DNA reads TGCGCCAGCAGCCAACGCTGGACTAGCGGGAGTTTCAGTGAGCAGTTCTTC.